Shown below are 18 T cell receptor beta chains from a single sample sequenced in a study of T cell changes during pregnancy in multiple sclerosis. Data came from immunoSEQ multiplex PCR; TCRdb stores just in-frame clones and leaves some out. The sample lists 40,000 to 45,000 clones, about 92% occurring once. This material consisted of CD4+ T cells from peripheral blood mononuclear cells, taken in the third trimester of pregnancy. These receptors all come from a female donor with multiple sclerosis, enrolled in a pregnancy study.

This sequence joins TRBV4-1 and TRBJ2-6; possible D gene TRBD2, 5 bases. Trimming stripped 0 bases from V and 4 bases from J, with 10 bases between. Germline lookup yields CDR1 MGHRA and CDR2 YSYEKL. CDR3 length: 16 residues. This CDR3 reads CASSQDRGSGANVLTF. CDR3 coding DNA: TGCGCCAGCAGCCAAGATCGTGGGAGCGGGGCCAACGTCCTGACTTTC.

The gene calls are TRBV13 and TRBJ2-6; 8 nucleotides agree with TRBD1. This CDR3 region has 18 residues. The V gene's germline CDR1 is PRHDT and CDR2 FYEKMQ (reference sequence). V was clipped by 3 bases and J by 3 bases; unmatched bases: 10. CDR3 region: CASSFRTGKRIGANVLTF. The CDR3 DNA is TGTGCCAGCAGCTTCCGGACAGGGAAGCGTATTGGGGCCAACGTCCTGACTTTC.

The V gene is TRBV6-6, the J gene TRBJ2-7; 9 nucleotides agree with TRBD1. The J segment lost 5 bases and the V segment lost 0 bases, leaving 5 bases of the junction unmatched. This CDR3 is built from 15 residues. Germline CDR1 is MNHNY and CDR2 is SVGAGI (reference sequence). The CDR3 is CASSYSGTGTDEQYF. CDR3 DNA: TGTGCCAGCAGTTACTCGGGGACAGGGACCGACGAGCAGTACTTC.

V and J are TRBV5-8 and TRBJ2-3, with no clear D. The CDR3 spans 13 residues. The V end was cut by 4 bases, the J end by 0 bases, with 6 bases between. Germline V gene sequence: CDR1 SGHTS, CDR2 YDEGEE. The CDR3 loop is CASSTFSTDTQYF. The CDR3 DNA follows: TGTGCCAGCAGCACATTTAGCACAGATACGCAGTATTTT.

The rearrangement uses TRBV25-1 and TRBJ2-1; possible D gene TRBD1, 6 bases. The V gene lost 6 bases and the J gene lost 3 bases, with 15 bases spanning the gap. The germline V gene encodes CDR1 MGHDK and CDR2 SYGVNS. This CDR3 has 15 residues. CDR3 in DNA: TGTGCCAGCAGGGATTTGAAGGGGGTCTACAATGAGCAGTTCTTC. It codes for CASRDLKGVYNEQFF.

The rearrangement joins TRBV9 to TRBJ1-1, with 8 bases lining up with TRBD1. The CDR3 sequence is 15 residues long. Germline V CDR1 and CDR2: SGDLS, YYNGEE. The ends lost 2 bases at V and 0 bases at J; junction bases unmatched: 3. This chain's CDR3 is CASSVSGGVNTEAFF. Here the CDR3 DNA reads TGTGCCAGCAGCGTTTCAGGGGGCGTGAACACTGAAGCTTTCTTT.

This clone appeared once. V and J are TRBV7-8 and TRBJ1-3, with a tentative D call TRBD1 (5 bases). V lost 0 bases to trimming and J lost 3 bases, with 15 bases between them. The CDR3 has 17 residues. Germline-derived CDR1 and CDR2 are SGHVS and FQNEAQ. CDR3 in amino acids: CASSLARRQTYGNTIYF. CDR3 in DNA: TGTGCCAGCAGCTTAGCGCGTAGACAGACTTATGGAAACACCATATATTTT.

This chain links TRBV7-3 with TRBJ2-1; D perhaps matches TRBD2 (6 bases). Germline loops: CDR1 SGHTA, CDR2 FQGTGA. Trimming removed 5 bases at V and 4 bases at J, with 12 bases between. This CDR3 is 14 amino acids long. The CDR3 spells CASSAQGRYNEQFF. In DNA form, the CDR3 reads TGTGCCAGCAGCGCCCAAGGGAGGTACAATGAGCAGTTCTTC.

The chain combines TRBV6-6 with TRBJ2-7, with D possibly being TRBD2 (5 bases). The V end was cut by 5 bases, the J end by 5 bases, with 19 bases between. Germline-derived CDR1 and CDR2 are MNHNY and SVGAGI (reference sequence). This CDR3 contains 15 residues. The CDR3 sequence: CASSRWTLTRNEQYF. CDR3 DNA sequence: TGTGCCAGCAGTCGGTGGACCCTTACTAGGAACGAGCAGTACTTC.

The rearrangement uses TRBV4-1 and TRBJ1-3; D ambiguous. The germline V gene encodes CDR1 MGHRA and CDR2 YSYEKL. The CDR3 covers 12 residues. V dropped 2 bases and J dropped 4 bases, with 3 bases sitting between them. CDR3 in DNA: TGCGCCAGCAGCCAACTGGGAAACACCATATATTTT. Amino acids: CASSQLGNTIYF.

The genes are TRBV7-8 and TRBJ2-1; weak D call: TRBD1 (6 bases). This CDR3 is built from 15 residues. V gave up 1 base and J gave up 7 bases, with 14 bases separating them. Germline CDR1 and CDR2: SGHVS and FQNEAQ. The CDR3 nucleotides are TGTGCCAGCAGCTTAGTTGAACAGGGAAGGAATGAGCAGTTCTTC. As protein: CASSLVEQGRNEQFF.

The CDR3 DNA reads TGTGCCAGCAGCCTGCCACCCGGACAGACTCTCCATGGCTACACCTTC. Translating it yields CASSLPPGQTLHGYTF. The chain couples TRBV28 to TRBJ1-2; a possible D gene is TRBD1 (6 bases). CDR3 length equals 16 residues. Between the trimmed V and J ends, which lost 6 bases and 6 bases, there was a span of 23 bases. From germline, CDR1 is MDHEN and CDR2 SYDVKM.

V is TRBV6-5 and J is TRBJ1-4; the D gene is possibly TRBD1 (6 bases). Trimming removed 6 bases from V and 8 bases from J, with 13 bases in between. Looked up from germline, CDR1 is MNHEY and CDR2 is SVGAGI. This CDR3 is built from 13 residues. DNA of the CDR3: TGTGCCAGCAGCCGAGGGGGTAACGAAAAACTGTTTTTT. It specifies CASSRGGNEKLFF.

The chain is built from TRBV6-5 and TRBJ1-5; the match to TRBD1 covers 11 bases. The V segment lost 6 bases and the J segment 7 bases; nucleotides outside the gene matches: 2. The CDR3 has 13 residues. Germline CDR1 MNHEY, CDR2 SVGAGI. In DNA, the CDR3 is TGTGCCAGCAGAAGGACAGGGGGCCAGCCCCAGCATTTT. Translating gives CASRRTGGQPQHF.

V gene TRBV19 combines with J gene TRBJ2-1, with 10 bases identical to TRBD2. This CDR3 is built from 14 residues. Germline V gives CDR1 LNHDA, CDR2 SQIVND (reference sequence). V was pared by 9 bases and J by 4 bases, with 6 bases of the junction left unmatched. CDR3 region: CASLAGGPYNEQFF. The CDR3, as DNA: TGTGCCAGCTTAGCGGGAGGACCATACAATGAGCAGTTCTTC. The entire variable domain, with the rest obtained from reference TRBV19 and TRBJ2-1, is as follows: DGGITQSPKYLFRKEGQNVTLSCEQNLNHDAMYWYRQDPGQGLRLIYYSQIVNDFQKGDIAEGYSVSREKKESFPLTVTSAQKNPTAFYLCASLAGGPYNEQFFGPGTRLTVL.

This chain joins TRBV11-1 and TRBJ2-1, with TRBD2 identical over 7 bases. The CDR3 is 17 amino acids. Germline lookup yields CDR1 SGHAT and CDR2 FQDESV (reference sequence). J gave up 6 bases and V 7 bases, and 18 bases lay outside the gene matches. The CDR3 sequence: CASTVLRSGGSPNEQFF. In DNA, the CDR3 is TGTGCCAGCACCGTTCTGAGGTCGGGGGGTTCGCCCAATGAGCAGTTCTTC.

This sequence joins TRBV6-4 and TRBJ2-3; 7 nucleotides agree with TRBD2. CDR3 size: 17 residues. CDR1 is MRHNA, CDR2 SNTAGT, per germline. Trimming cost V 2 bases and J 0 bases; bases outside gene matches: 8. The CDR3 DNA reads TGTGCCAGCAGTGACCTCCCAGCGGGAACTAGCACAGATACGCAGTATTTT. This sequence encodes CASSDLPAGTSTDTQYF.

CDR3 amino acids: CASSGRASGRQETQYF. The CDR3, as DNA: TGTGCCAGCAGTGGGAGGGCTAGCGGACGCCAAGAGACCCAGTACTTC. This sequence joins TRBV2 and TRBJ2-5, with 7 bases matching TRBD2. The trim removed 4 bases at V and 1 base at J, leaving 9 bases unmatched. The length of the CDR3 is 16 residues. Germline V gene lookup returns CDR1 SNHLY and CDR2 FYNNEI.